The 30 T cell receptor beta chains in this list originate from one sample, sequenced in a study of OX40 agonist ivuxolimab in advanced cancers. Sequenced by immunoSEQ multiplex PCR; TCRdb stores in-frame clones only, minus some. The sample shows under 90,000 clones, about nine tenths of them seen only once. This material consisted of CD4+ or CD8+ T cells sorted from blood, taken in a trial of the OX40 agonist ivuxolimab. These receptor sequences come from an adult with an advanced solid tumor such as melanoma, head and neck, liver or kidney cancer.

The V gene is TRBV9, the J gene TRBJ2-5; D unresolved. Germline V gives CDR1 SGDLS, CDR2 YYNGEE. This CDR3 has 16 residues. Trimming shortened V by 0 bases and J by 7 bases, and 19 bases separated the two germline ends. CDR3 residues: CASSVARSGQPGTQYF. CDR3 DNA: TGTGCCAGCAGCGTAGCTCGGTCGGGCCAGCCGGGGACCCAGTACTTC.

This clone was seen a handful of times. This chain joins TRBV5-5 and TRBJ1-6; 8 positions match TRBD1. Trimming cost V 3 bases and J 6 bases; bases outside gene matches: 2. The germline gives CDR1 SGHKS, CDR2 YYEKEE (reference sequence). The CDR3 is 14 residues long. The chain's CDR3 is CASSSGGSNSPLHF. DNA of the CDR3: TGTGCCAGCAGCTCAGGGGGCAGTAATTCACCCCTCCACTTT.

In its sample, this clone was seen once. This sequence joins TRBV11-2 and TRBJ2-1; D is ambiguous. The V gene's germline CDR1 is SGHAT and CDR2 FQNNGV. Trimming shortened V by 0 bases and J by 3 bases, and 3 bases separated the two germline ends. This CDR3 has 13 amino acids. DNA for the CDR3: TGTGCCAGCAGCTTAGAAATCTACAATGAGCAGTTCTTC. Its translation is CASSLEIYNEQFF.

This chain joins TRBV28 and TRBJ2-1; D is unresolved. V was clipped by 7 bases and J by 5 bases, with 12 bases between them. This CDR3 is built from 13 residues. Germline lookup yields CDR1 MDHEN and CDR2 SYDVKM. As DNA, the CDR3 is TGTGCCAGCAAGGTTCGCATGAACAATGAGCAGTTCTTC. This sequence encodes CASKVRMNNEQFF. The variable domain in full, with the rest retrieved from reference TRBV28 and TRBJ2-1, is DVKVTQSSRYLVKRTGEKVFLECVQDMDHENMFWYRQDPGLGLRLIYFSYDVKMKEKGDIPEGYSVSREKKERFSLILESASTNQTSMYLCASKVRMNNEQFFGPGTRLTVL.

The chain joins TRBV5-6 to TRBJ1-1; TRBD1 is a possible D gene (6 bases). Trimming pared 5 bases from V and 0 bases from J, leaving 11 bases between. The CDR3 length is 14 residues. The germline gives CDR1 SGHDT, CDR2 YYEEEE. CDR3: CASSDTGLNTEAFF. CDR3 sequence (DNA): TGTGCCAGCAGTGACACAGGGTTGAACACTGAAGCTTTCTTT.

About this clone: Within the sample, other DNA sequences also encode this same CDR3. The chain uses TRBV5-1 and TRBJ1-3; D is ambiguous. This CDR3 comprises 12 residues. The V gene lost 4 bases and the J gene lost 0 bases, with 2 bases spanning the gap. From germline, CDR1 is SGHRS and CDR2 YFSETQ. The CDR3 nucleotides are TGCGCCAGCAGCCCCTCTGGAAACACCATATATTTT. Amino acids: CASSPSGNTIYF.

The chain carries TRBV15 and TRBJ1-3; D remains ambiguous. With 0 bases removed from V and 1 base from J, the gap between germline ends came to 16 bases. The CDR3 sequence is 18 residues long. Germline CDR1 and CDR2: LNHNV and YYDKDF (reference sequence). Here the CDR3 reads CATSRDRALLSSGNTIYF. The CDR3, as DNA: TGTGCCACCAGCAGAGATCGGGCTCTATTGTCGTCTGGAAACACCATATATTTT.

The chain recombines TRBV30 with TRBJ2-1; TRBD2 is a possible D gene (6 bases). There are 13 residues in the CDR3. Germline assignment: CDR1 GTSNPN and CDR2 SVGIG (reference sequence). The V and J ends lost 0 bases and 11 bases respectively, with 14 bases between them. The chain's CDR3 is CAWSVGLALQQFF. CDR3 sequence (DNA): TGTGCCTGGAGTGTAGGCCTAGCGCTTCAGCAGTTCTTC.

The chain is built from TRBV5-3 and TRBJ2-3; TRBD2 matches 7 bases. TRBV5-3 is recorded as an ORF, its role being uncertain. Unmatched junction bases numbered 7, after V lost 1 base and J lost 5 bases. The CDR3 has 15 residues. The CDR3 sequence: CARSLHGGGIDTQYF. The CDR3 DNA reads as TGTGCCAGAAGCTTGCACGGCGGGGGTATAGATACGCAGTATTTT.

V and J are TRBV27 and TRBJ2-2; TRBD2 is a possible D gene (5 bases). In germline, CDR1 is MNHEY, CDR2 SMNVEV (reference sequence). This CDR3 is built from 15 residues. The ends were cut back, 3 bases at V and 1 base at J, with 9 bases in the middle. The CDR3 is CASSFERKNTGELFF. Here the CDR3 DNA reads TGTGCCAGCAGTTTTGAGCGGAAGAACACCGGGGAGCTGTTTTTT.

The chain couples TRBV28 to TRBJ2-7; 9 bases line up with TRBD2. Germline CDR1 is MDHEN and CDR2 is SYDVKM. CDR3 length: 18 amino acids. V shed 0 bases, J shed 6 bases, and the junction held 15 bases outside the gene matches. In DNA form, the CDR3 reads TGTGCCAGCAGTTTATGGTTAGGGGAGCATCTAGCGGGAATCGAGCAGTACTTC. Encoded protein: CASSLWLGEHLAGIEQYF.

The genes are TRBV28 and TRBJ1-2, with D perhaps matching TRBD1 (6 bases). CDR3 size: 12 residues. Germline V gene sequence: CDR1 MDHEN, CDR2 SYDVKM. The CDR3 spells CALEGVNYGYTF. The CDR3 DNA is TGTGCGTTAGAGGGGGTTAACTATGGCTACACCTTC.

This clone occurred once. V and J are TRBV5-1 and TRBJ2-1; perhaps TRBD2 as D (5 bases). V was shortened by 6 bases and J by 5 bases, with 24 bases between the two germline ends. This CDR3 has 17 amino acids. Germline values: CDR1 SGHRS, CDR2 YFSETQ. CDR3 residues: CASIPGGGVGSNNEQFF. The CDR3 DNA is TGCGCCAGCATCCCCGGAGGTGGGGTAGGGAGTAACAATGAGCAGTTCTTC.

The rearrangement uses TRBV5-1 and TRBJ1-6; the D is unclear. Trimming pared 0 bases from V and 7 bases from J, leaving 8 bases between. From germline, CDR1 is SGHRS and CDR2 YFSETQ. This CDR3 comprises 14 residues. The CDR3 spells CASSLGVGNSPLHF. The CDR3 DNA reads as TGCGCCAGCAGCTTGGGAGTTGGCAATTCACCCCTCCACTTT.

CDR3 in amino acids: CASQGGQDTEAFF. The CDR3 region has the DNA TGTGCCAGCCAGGGGGGGCAGGACACTGAAGCTTTCTTT. The chain carries TRBV28 and TRBJ1-1, with 7 positions matching TRBD1. J gave up 3 bases and V 8 bases, and 6 bases lay outside the gene matches. Germline V gene data show CDR1 as MDHEN and CDR2 as SYDVKM. The CDR3 runs 13 residues.

CDR3 coding DNA: TGTGCCAGCAGCTTAGAAGATGGGGACTATGGCTACACCTTC. Translation: CASSLEDGDYGYTF. V usage is TRBV11-2 and J usage is TRBJ1-2; the D is unclear. Trimming removed 0 bases from V and 3 bases from J, with 8 bases in between. The length of the CDR3 is 14 residues. The germline V gene has CDR1 SGHAT and CDR2 FQNNGV. Based on the CDR3 plus reference TRBV11-2 and TRBJ1-2, the full variable domain is EAGVAQSPRYKIIEKRQSVAFWCNPISGHATLYWYQQILGQGPKLLIQFQNNGVVDDSQLPKDRFSAERLKGVDSTLKIQPAKLEDSAVYLCASSLEDGDYGYTFGSGTRLTVV.

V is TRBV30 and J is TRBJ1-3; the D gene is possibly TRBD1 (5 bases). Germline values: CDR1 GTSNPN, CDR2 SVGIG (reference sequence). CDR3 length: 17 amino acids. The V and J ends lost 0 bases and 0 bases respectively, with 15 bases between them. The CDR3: CAWSVRQGVYSGNTIYF. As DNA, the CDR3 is TGTGCCTGGAGTGTACGGCAGGGCGTTTACTCTGGAAACACCATATATTTT.

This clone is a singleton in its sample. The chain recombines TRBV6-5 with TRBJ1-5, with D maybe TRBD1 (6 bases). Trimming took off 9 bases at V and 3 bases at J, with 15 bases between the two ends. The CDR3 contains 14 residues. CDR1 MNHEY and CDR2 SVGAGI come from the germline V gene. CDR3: CASKSGANNQPQHF. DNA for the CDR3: TGTGCCAGTAAATCAGGGGCGAACAATCAGCCCCAGCATTTT.

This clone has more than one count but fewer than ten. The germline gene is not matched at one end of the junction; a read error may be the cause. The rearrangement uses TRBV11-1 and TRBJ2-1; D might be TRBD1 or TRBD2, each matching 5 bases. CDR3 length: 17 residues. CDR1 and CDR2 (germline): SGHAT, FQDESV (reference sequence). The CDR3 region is CASTLRGAGSSYNEQFF. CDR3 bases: TGTGCCAGCACCTTAAGAGGAGCAGGGAGCTCCTACAATGAGCAGTTCTTC.

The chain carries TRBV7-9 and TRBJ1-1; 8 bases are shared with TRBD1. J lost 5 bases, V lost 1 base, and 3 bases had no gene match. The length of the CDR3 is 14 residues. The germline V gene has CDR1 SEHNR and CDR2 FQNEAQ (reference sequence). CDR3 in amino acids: CASSLGRGRTEAFF. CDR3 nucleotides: TGTGCCAGCAGCTTAGGCAGGGGGCGTACTGAAGCTTTCTTT.

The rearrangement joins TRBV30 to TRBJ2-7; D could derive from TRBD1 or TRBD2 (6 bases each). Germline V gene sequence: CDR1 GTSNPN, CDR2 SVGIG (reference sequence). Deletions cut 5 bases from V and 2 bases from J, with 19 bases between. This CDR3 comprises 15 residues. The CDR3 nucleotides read TGTGCCTGGGCACCCGGGGGCGCGGGGCCCTACGAGCAGTACTTC. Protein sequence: CAWAPGGAGPYEQYF. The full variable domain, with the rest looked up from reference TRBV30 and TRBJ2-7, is SQTIHQWPATLVQPVGSPLSLECTVEGTSNPNLYWYRQAAGRGLQLLFYSVGIGQISSEVPQNLSASRPQDRQFILSSKKLLLSDSGFYLCAWAPGGAGPYEQYFGPGTRLTVT.

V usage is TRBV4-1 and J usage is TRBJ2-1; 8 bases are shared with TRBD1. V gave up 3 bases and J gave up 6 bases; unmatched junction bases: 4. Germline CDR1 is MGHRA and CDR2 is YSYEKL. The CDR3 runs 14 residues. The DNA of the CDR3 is TGCGCCAGCAGCCATTGGACAGGGCTCAATGAGCAGTTCTTC. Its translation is CASSHWTGLNEQFF.

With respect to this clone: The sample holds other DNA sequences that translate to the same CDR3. CDR3 in amino acids: CASSVGPGGSEAFF. The CDR3 nucleotides read TGTGCCAGCAGCGTAGGACCCGGAGGGTCTGAAGCTTTCTTT. The V gene is TRBV9, the J gene TRBJ1-1, with unresolved D. CDR1 is SGDLS, CDR2 YYNGEE, per germline. Trimming pared 0 bases from V and 6 bases from J, leaving 12 bases between. The CDR3 runs 14 residues. The entire variable domain, with the rest obtained from reference TRBV9 and TRBJ1-1, is as follows: DSGVTQTPKHLITATGQRVTLRCSPRSGDLSVYWYQQSLDQGLQFLIQYYNGEERAKGNILERFSAQQFPDLHSELNLSSLELGDSALYFCASSVGPGGSEAFFGQGTRLTVV.

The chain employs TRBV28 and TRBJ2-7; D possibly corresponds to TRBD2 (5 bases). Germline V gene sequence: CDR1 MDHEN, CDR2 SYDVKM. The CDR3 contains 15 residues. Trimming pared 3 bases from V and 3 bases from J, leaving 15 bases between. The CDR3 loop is CASSFPGPGGYEQYF. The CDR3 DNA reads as TGTGCCAGCAGTTTTCCAGGTCCTGGAGGCTACGAGCAGTACTTC. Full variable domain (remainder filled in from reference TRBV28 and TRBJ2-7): DVKVTQSSRYLVKRTGEKVFLECVQDMDHENMFWYRQDPGLGLRLIYFSYDVKMKEKGDIPEGYSVSREKKERFSLILESASTNQTSMYLCASSFPGPGGYEQYFGPGTRLTVT.

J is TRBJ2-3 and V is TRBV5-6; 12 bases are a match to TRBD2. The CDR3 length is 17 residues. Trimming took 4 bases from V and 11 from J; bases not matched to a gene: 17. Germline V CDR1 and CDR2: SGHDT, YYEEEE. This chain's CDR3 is CASSLGVGTSGFGMQYF. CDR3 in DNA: TGTGCCAGCAGCCTTGGGGTCGGGACTAGCGGGTTCGGGATGCAGTATTTT. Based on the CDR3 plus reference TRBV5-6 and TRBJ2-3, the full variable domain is DAGVTQSPTHLIKTRGQQVTLRCSPKSGHDTVSWYQQALGQGPQFIFQYYEEEERQRGNFPDRFSGHQFPNYSSELNVNALLLGDSALYLCASSLGVGTSGFGMQYFGPGTRLTVL.

CDR3 residues: CASSLSSPGTGYQETQYF. The CDR3 bases are TGCGCCAGCAGCTTGTCATCCCCCGGGACAGGGTACCAAGAGACCCAGTACTTC. The chain has TRBV5-1 and TRBJ2-5; 9 bases align to TRBD1. Per germline, CDR1 SGHRS and CDR2 YFSETQ. CDR3 size: 18 residues. V trimming: 1 base; J trimming: 0 bases; junction bases outside the gene matches: 10.

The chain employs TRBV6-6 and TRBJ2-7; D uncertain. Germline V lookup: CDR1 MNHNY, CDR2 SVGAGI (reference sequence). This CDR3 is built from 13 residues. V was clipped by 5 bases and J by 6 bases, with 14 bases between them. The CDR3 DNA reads TGTGCCAGCAGTCAAATCCCCGCTGGCGAGCAGTACTTC. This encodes CASSQIPAGEQYF.

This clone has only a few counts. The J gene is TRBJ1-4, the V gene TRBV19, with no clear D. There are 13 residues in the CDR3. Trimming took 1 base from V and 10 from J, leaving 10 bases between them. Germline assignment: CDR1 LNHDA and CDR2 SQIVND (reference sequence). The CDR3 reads CASSIAPLGKLFF. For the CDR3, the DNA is TGTGCCAGTAGTATAGCCCCCCTCGGAAAACTGTTTTTT.

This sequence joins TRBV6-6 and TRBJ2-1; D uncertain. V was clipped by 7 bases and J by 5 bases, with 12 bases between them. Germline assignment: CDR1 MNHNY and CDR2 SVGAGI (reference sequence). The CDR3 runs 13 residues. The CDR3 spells CASTLGPNNEQFF. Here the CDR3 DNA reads TGTGCCAGCACCCTTGGTCCAAACAATGAGCAGTTCTTC.

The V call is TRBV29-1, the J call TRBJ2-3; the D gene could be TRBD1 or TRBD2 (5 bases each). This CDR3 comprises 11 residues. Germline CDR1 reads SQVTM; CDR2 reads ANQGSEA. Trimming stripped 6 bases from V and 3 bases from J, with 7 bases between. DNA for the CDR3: TGCAGCGTGGGACCTACAGATACGCAGTATTTT. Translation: CSVGPTDTQYF.